This passage covers 8 T cell receptor beta chains from one sample sequenced in a study of technical replicates of blood from a handful of donors. Libraries were prepared by immunoSEQ multiplex PCR; TCRdb keeps only in-frame clonotypes and omits some of them. Seen here are approximately 89,000 clones, about 94% observed once, and the top ten hold roughly 0.24%. The specimen sequenced was T cells isolated from PBMCs. These receptors were taken from a human donor in good health.

In DNA form, the CDR3 reads TGTGCCAGCAGATCACGGGACAGGGGGCTAGTGGGGGAGCTGTTTTTT. Translating it yields CASRSRDRGLVGELFF. The chain couples TRBV28 to TRBJ2-2; 12 bases match TRBD1. Per the germline V gene, CDR1 is MDHEN and CDR2 is SYDVKM. CDR3 size: 16 residues. Trimming removed 6 bases from V and 8 bases from J; junction bases left unmatched: 10.

The chain uses TRBV18 and TRBJ2-1; 10 bases align to TRBD2. The V gene end was trimmed by 3 bases and the J gene end by 6 bases; junction bases not matched to a gene: 5. This CDR3 comprises 15 residues. CDR1 and CDR2 from the germline V gene are KGHSH and LQKENI. CDR3 sequence reads: CASSPPGLARNEQFF. The CDR3 DNA is TGTGCCAGCTCACCCCCGGGACTAGCGCGCAATGAGCAGTTCTTC.

V and J are TRBV28 and TRBJ2-7; D gene uncertain. The germline V and J ends were trimmed by 3 bases and 6 bases, with 9 bases remaining between them. This CDR3 region has 12 residues. Per the germline V gene, CDR1 is MDHEN and CDR2 is SYDVKM. CDR3 coding DNA: TGTGCCAGCAGTTTGGCTGACTTCGAGCAGTACTTC. Its protein product is CASSLADFEQYF.

The chain uses TRBV10-1 and TRBJ2-1; TRBD2 aligns across 7 bases. After removal of 6 bases from V and 8 bases from J, the junction contained 19 bases not matched to a gene. This CDR3 region has 17 residues. The germline V gene has CDR1 WNHNN and CDR2 SYGVQD (reference sequence). The CDR3 protein is CASSPLLSGTREDEQFF. CDR3 bases: TGCGCCAGCAGCCCTCTATTATCCGGGACTCGGGAGGATGAGCAGTTCTTC.

V and J are TRBV4-2 and TRBJ1-2, with D unresolved. Germline CDR1 is LGHNA and CDR2 is YNFKEQ. Trimming left V 4 bases short and J 8 bases short, with 20 bases between. The CDR3 is 15 amino acids. The CDR3 protein is CASSLTYQAAGGYTF. The CDR3, as DNA: TGTGCCAGCAGCCTAACTTACCAGGCGGCGGGCGGCTACACCTTC.

This clone was detected once. The J gene is TRBJ2-7, the V gene TRBV4-2; tentative D call: TRBD2 (7 bases). Germline V gives CDR1 LGHNA, CDR2 YNFKEQ. Trimming took 2 bases from V and 1 from J, leaving 15 bases between them. The CDR3 spans 16 residues. The CDR3 region has the DNA TGTGCCAGCAGCCAACCCCCAGGGGAGGGGTCCTACGAGCAGTACTTC. Translated: CASSQPPGEGSYEQYF.

The chain joins TRBV30 to TRBJ2-1; 12 nucleotides agree with TRBD2. V dropped 3 bases and J dropped 2; count of bases not matched to a gene: 2. This CDR3 comprises 15 residues. Germline V CDR1 and CDR2: GTSNPN, SVGIG (reference sequence). In nucleotides, the CDR3 is TGTGCCTGGAGAGCTAGCGGGGGGGCCTACAATGAGCAGTTCTTC. It is translated as CAWRASGGAYNEQFF.

The rearrangement links TRBV6-5 to TRBJ1-5; 9 nucleotides line up with TRBD1. Trimming cost V 6 bases and J 5 bases; bases outside gene matches: 8. The CDR3 contains 15 residues. Germline CDR1 reads MNHEY; CDR2 reads SVGAGI. The CDR3 DNA follows: TGTGCCAGCAGCCGAACAGGGGGCGTCTATCAGCCCCAGCATTTT. It translates to CASSRTGGVYQPQHF.